Sequencing of this T cell receptor (beta chain) was carried out in a study of cytomegalovirus exposure and HLA in healthy donors. Per the germline V gene, CDR1 is SGHRS and CDR2 is YFSETQ. The CDR3 has 14 amino acids. V lost 0 bases, J lost 6 bases, and 5 bases stayed unmatched. The PCR employed 60 Vbeta primers together with 13 Jbeta primers. TCRdb's copy holds only in-frame clones and misses some; the assay was immunoSEQ multiplex PCR. Among 130,000 to 150,000 clones listed, approximately 78% were seen once. Sequences were obtained from PBMCs. This TCR came from a young woman in good health and CMV-seropositive. The V and J genes are TRBV5-1 and TRBJ2-7; 8 bases map to TRBD1. This CDR3 reads CASSLATTGVEQYF. The DNA for the CDR3 is TGCGCCAGCAGCTTGGCGACGACAGGGGTCGAGCAGTACTTC.